This record concerns one TCR beta chain sequence. Its target is unknown. These data come from a study of T cells after yellow fever vaccination. Study-level information: Where fractions had low cell numbers, libraries were prepared from them with the SMART-Seq v4 Ultra Low Input RNA kit.

V lost 1 base to trimming and J lost 4 bases, with 7 bases between them. Germline loops: CDR1 LGHNA, CDR2 YNFKEQ. The CDR3 is 14 residues long. Overall study findings and caveats: The CD4 compartment and the CD8 compartment contained a small share of clonotypes in common.

For TCR, cDNA came from 5'RACE template switching, which added a universal primer site and UMIs. TCRdb re-called the 5' RACE reads with MiXCR, one entry per CDR3 protein. This sample has around 350,000 distinct CDR3 sequences, with 9.5% to 13% found just once. V usage is TRBV4-2 and J usage is TRBJ2-2, with unresolved D. The sample here was PBMCs, taken on the day of the first yellow fever vaccination. The TCR sequence derives from a man between 18 and 29 years old who received the YFV17D yellow fever vaccine. The CDR3 DNA reads as TGTGCCAGCAGCCAAGGCGCGTTCACCGGGGAGCTGTTTTTT. This codes for CASSQGAFTGELFF.